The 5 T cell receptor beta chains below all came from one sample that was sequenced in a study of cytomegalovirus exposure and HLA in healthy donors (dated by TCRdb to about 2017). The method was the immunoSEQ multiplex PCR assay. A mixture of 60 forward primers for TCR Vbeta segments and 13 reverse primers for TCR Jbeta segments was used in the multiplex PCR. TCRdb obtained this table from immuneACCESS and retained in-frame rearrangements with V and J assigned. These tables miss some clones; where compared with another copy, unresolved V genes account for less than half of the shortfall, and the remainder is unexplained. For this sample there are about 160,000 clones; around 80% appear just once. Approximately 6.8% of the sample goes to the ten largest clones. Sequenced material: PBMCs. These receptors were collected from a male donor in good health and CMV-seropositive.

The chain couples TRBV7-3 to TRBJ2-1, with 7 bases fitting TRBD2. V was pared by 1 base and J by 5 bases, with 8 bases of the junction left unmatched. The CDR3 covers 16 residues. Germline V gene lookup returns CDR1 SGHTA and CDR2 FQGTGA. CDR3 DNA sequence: TGTGCCAGCAGCTTAATAGCACTAGCGCCCAACAATGAGCAGTTCTTC. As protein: CASSLIALAPNNEQFF. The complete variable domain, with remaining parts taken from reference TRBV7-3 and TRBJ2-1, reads GAGVSQTPSNKVTEKGKYVELRCDPISGHTALYWYRQSLGQGPEFLIYFQGTGAADDSGLPNDRFFAVRPEGSVSTLKIQRTERGDSAVYLCASSLIALAPNNEQFFGPGTRLTVL.

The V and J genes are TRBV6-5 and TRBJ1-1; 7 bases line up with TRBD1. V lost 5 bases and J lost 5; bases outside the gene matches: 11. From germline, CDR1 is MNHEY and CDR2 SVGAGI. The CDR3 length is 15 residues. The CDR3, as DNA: TGTGCCAGCAGTCTCAAGACAGGGAGGTATACTGAAGCTTTCTTT. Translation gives CASSLKTGRYTEAFF.

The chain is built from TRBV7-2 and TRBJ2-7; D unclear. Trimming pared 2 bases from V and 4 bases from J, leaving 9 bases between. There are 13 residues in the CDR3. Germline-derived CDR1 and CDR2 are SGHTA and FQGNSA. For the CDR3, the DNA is TGTGCCAGCAGCTTAATTAACGGTTACGAGCAGTACTTC. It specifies CASSLINGYEQYF.

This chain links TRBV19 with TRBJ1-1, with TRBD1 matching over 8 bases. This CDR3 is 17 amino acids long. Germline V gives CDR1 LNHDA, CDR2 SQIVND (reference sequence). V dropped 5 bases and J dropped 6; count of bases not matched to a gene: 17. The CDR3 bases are TGTGCCAGTAGTTTACGACAGGGGACCTCATTGGCGGCTGAAGCTTTCTTT. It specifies CASSLRQGTSLAAEAFF.

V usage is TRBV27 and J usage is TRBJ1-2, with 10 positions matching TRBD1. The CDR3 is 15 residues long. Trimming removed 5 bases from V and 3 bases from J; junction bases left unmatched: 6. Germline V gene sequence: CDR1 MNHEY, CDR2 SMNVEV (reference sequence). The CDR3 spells CASSPDRGPYYGYTF. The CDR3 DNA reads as TGTGCCAGCAGTCCCGACAGGGGGCCCTACTATGGCTACACCTTC.